This is a list of T cell receptor beta chains from one sample in a study of shared clonotypes between healthy human individuals. Sequenced by immunoSEQ multiplex PCR; TCRdb stores in-frame clones only, minus some. The top ten hold approximately 0.13% of the sample, which has 2 million to 2.5 million clones, around 95% seen once. Sequencing input: naive CD4+ T cells sorted from blood. The receptors were gathered from a man between 18 and 29 years old in good health. CDR3s include the opening cysteine and the closing phenylalanine or tryptophan.

>14|TRBJ1-2|TRBV5-1
CASSLEGAGYGYTF
>15|TRBJ1-2|TRBV11-2
CASSLEPGGGYGYTF
>15|TRBJ2-5|TRBV11-2
CASRRPRAPQETQYF
>11|TRBJ2-2|TRBV10-1
CASRSTGELFF
>13|TRBJ2-1|TRBV6-5
CASSYSGANEQFF
>14|TRBJ1-3|TRBV30
CAWTRDRAGNTIYF
>14|TRBJ2-1|TRBV9
CASSMSGQGYEQFF
>13|TRBJ2-5|TRBV2
CASRRGTGETQYF
>15|TRBJ1-2|TRBV5-6
CASSYPGTGDYGYTF
>13|TRBJ1-1|TRBV27
CASSFELNTEAFF
>15|TRBJ2-5|TRBV10-1
CASIFHPTGPETQYF
>14|TRBJ1-5|TRBV19
CASKAGQGGQPQHF
>14|TRBJ1-2|TRBV19
CASKVGGSNYGYTF
>17|TRBJ1-3|TRBV15
CATSRDGRTTSGNTIYF
>15|TRBJ2-7|TRBV6-5
CASSYSGNGAYEQYF
>14|TRBJ1-1|TRBV7-2
CASSFDRRATEAFF
>15|TRBJ2-2|TRBV5-1
CASRFSSGNSGELFF
>16|TRBJ2-3|TRBV4-1
CASSQGQAGGQDTQYF
>15|TRBJ1-6|TRBV5-6
CASSLEGRGYSPLHF
>14|TRBJ1-1|TRBV5-1
CASKFGQGSTEAFF
>17|TRBJ1-2|TRBV4-1
CASSHTFDRGLRDGYTF
>11|TRBJ2-5|TRBV14
CASSQFETQYF
>14|TRBJ2-5|TRBV18
CASSKDRGQETQYF
>14|TRBJ1-1|TRBV6-1
CASRVQGVNTEAFF
>11|TRBJ1-3|TRBV20-1
CSALGGNTIYF
>18|TRBJ1-1|TRBV15
CATSRDVGRTFVWTEAFF
>11|TRBJ1-2|TRBV20-1
CSAKQGGGYTF
>13|TRBJ2-7|TRBV5-1
CASSFSGVNEQYF
>17|TRBJ1-5|TRBV27
CASSPPPGHLGNQPQHF
>12|TRBJ2-3|TRBV7-6
CASSFRTDTQYF
>15|TRBJ1-3|TRBV5-1
CASSLVSGDGNTIYF
>15|TRBJ1-2|TRBV6-1
CASSEGTASLTGYTF